The 10 T cell receptor beta chains given below trace back to one sample, sequenced in a study of cytomegalovirus exposure and HLA in healthy donors. The PCR made use of 60 Vbeta and 13 Jbeta primers. Profiling relied on immunoSEQ multiplex PCR, and the TCRdb table lists in-frame clones only, not all of them. The sample lists about 170,000 clones; approximately 85% were seen once. Sample: PBMCs. These receptors all stem from a man aged 18 to 29 in good health and CMV-seropositive.

J is TRBJ1-5 and V is TRBV9, with D uncertain. V shed 0 bases and J shed 0 bases, with 7 bases lying between them. Per germline, CDR1 SGDLS and CDR2 YYNGEE. The CDR3 is made up of 15 amino acids. DNA of the CDR3: TGTGCCAGCAGCGTAGGGCAGAATAGCAATCAGCCCCAGCATTTT. It encodes CASSVGQNSNQPQHF. Complete variable domain (other parts from reference TRBV9 and TRBJ1-5): DSGVTQTPKHLITATGQRVTLRCSPRSGDLSVYWYQQSLDQGLQFLIQYYNGEERAKGNILERFSAQQFPDLHSELNLSSLELGDSALYFCASSVGQNSNQPQHFGDGTRLSIL.

The CDR3 reads CASSWEAEPSGNTIYF. In DNA form, the CDR3 reads TGTGCCAGCAGCTGGGAGGCGGAACCTTCTGGAAACACCATATATTTT. The V and J genes are TRBV5-5 and TRBJ1-3; D remains ambiguous. V shed 3 bases and J shed 1 base, with 14 bases lying between them. The CDR3 has 16 residues. Germline CDR1 SGHKS, CDR2 YYEKEE (reference sequence).

The J gene is TRBJ1-1, the V gene TRBV5-8, with 8 bases identical to TRBD1. There are 11 residues in the CDR3. Trimming cost V 4 bases and J 10 bases; bases outside gene matches: 3. Germline lookup yields CDR1 SGHTS and CDR2 YDEGEE. This chain's CDR3 is CASSLQGGAFF. The CDR3 DNA reads as TGTGCCAGCAGCCTACAGGGGGGAGCTTTCTTT. Full variable domain (outside the CDR3, taken from reference TRBV5-8 and TRBJ1-1): EAGVTQSPTHLIKTRGQQATLRCSPISGHTSVYWYQQALGLGLQFLLWYDEGEERNRGNFPPRFSGRQFPNYSSELNVNALELEDSALYLCASSLQGGAFFGQGTRLTVV.

The CDR3 spells CATSRPGTVLLSGANVLTF. CDR3 DNA sequence: TGTGCCACCAGCAGACCCGGGACAGTGTTATTGTCTGGGGCCAACGTCCTGACTTTC. J is TRBJ2-6 and V is TRBV15; 7 bases agree with TRBD1. The germline V gene encodes CDR1 LNHNV and CDR2 YYDKDF (reference sequence). The CDR3 has 19 amino acids. The V and J ends lost 2 bases and 1 base, in that order; junction bases with no gene match: 11. Variable domain in full (rest from reference TRBV15 and TRBJ2-6): DAMVIQNPRYQVTQFGKPVTLSCSQTLNHNVMYWYQQKSSQAPKLLFHYYDKDFNNEADTPDNFQSRRPNTSFCFLDIRSPGLGDTAMYLCATSRPGTVLLSGANVLTFGAGSRLTVL.

Concerning this clone itself: The same CDR3 arises from other DNA sequences in this sample as well. The rearrangement links TRBV5-4 to TRBJ2-7, with a tentative D call TRBD1 (6 bases). Germline assignment: CDR1 SGHNT and CDR2 YYREEE (reference sequence). CDR3 length: 16 amino acids. V was clipped by 4 bases and J by 1 base, with 18 bases between them. This chain's CDR3 is CASSAKGHWRSYEQYF. CDR3 nucleotides: TGTGCCAGCAGCGCGAAGGGACATTGGAGGTCCTACGAGCAGTACTTC. The whole variable domain, filled in from reference TRBV5-4 and TRBJ2-7, reads ETGVTQSPTHLIKTRGQQVTLRCSSQSGHNTVSWYQQALGQGPQFIFQYYREEENGRGNFPPRFSGLQFPNYSSELNVNALELDDSALYLCASSAKGHWRSYEQYFGPGTRLTVT.

The chain links TRBV7-2 to TRBJ2-7; no reliable D call. Trimming shortened V by 3 bases and J by 0 bases, and 9 bases separated the two germline ends. Germline V lookup: CDR1 SGHTA, CDR2 FQGNSA. The CDR3 is made up of 14 amino acids. CDR3 bases: TGTGCCAGCAGCTTCTACGTGAGCTCCTACGAGCAGTACTTC. Translated: CASSFYVSSYEQYF.

The chain joins TRBV30 to TRBJ2-3, with unresolved D. The CDR3 length is 13 residues. The V end was cut by 3 bases, the J end by 6 bases, with 13 bases between. Germline assignment: CDR1 GTSNPN and CDR2 SVGIG (reference sequence). The CDR3 DNA reads as TGTGCCTGGAGCCCCGCGGTCCGGGATACGCAGTATTTT. Encoded protein: CAWSPAVRDTQYF.

V usage is TRBV7-9 and J usage is TRBJ2-1; D call uncertain. Germline V gene lookup returns CDR1 SEHNR and CDR2 FQNEAQ (reference sequence). There are 16 residues in the CDR3. V dropped 5 bases and J dropped 1 base, with 15 bases sitting between them. In DNA, the CDR3 is TGTGCCAGCAGCCCACCTTTTGAGCTTTCCTACAATGAGCAGTTCTTC. This codes for CASSPPFELSYNEQFF.

This rearrangement joins TRBV30 to TRBJ1-1; 9 nucleotides match TRBD1. Germline V gene data show CDR1 as GTSNPN and CDR2 as SVGIG (reference sequence). The CDR3 contains 13 residues. V gave up 6 bases and J gave up 7 bases; unmatched junction bases: 9. For the CDR3, the DNA is TGTGCCTGCTTGGGACAGGGACGCCTTGAAGCTTTCTTT. Encoded protein: CACLGQGRLEAFF.

V and J are TRBV7-3 and TRBJ1-2, with a weak D call TRBD1 (6 bases). Germline V lookup: CDR1 SGHTA, CDR2 FQGTGA. Trimming cost V 3 bases and J 6 bases, with 11 bases left between them. This CDR3 contains 13 residues. For the CDR3, the DNA is TGTGCCAGCAGCTTTGGGGGCTCTGATGGCTACACCTTC. Translation: CASSFGGSDGYTF.